This TCR beta chain was recovered during a study of T cell responses to AZD1222 COVID-19 vaccine. Study-wide results and caveats: Every sample of the repertoires postdated the peak T cell response.

The table lists this clone with a count of one. No antigen is known for it. Germline CDR1 is WSHSY and CDR2 is SAAADI. There are 13 residues in the CDR3. Trimming took 4 bases from V and 6 from J; bases not matched to a gene: 0. The assay was immunoSEQ multiplex PCR, and TCRdb's table has in-frame clones only and misses some. Seen here are 18,000 or so clones, roughly 89% observed once, and the top ten hold about 9.5%. J is TRBJ2-3 and V is TRBV10-2; 11 bases align to TRBD2. This clonotype was sampled from an adult who received the AZD1222 COVID-19 vaccine. Sequenced here: peripheral blood, sampled 28 days after the second AZD1222 dose. The CDR3: CASSASGGDTQYF. CDR3 DNA sequence: TGCGCCAGCAGTGCTAGCGGGGGGGATACGCAGTATTTT.